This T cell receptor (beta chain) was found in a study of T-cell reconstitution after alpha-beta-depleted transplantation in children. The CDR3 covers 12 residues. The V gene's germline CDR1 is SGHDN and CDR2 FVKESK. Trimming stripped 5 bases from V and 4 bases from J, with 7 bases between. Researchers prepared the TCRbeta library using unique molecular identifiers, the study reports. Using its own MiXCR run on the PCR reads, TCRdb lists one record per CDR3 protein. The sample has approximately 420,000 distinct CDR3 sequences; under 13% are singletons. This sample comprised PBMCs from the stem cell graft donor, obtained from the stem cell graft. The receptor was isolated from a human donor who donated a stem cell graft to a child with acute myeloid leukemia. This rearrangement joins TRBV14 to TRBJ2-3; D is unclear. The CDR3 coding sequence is TGTGCCAGCAGCTACCGTCCAGATACGCAGTATTTT. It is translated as CASSYRPDTQYF. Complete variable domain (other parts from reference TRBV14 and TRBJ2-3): EAGVTQFPSHSVIEKGQTVTLRCDPISGHDNLYWYRRVMGKEIKFLLHFVKESKQDESGMPNNRFLAERTGGTYSTLKVQPAELEDSGVYFCASSYRPDTQYFGPGTRLTVL.